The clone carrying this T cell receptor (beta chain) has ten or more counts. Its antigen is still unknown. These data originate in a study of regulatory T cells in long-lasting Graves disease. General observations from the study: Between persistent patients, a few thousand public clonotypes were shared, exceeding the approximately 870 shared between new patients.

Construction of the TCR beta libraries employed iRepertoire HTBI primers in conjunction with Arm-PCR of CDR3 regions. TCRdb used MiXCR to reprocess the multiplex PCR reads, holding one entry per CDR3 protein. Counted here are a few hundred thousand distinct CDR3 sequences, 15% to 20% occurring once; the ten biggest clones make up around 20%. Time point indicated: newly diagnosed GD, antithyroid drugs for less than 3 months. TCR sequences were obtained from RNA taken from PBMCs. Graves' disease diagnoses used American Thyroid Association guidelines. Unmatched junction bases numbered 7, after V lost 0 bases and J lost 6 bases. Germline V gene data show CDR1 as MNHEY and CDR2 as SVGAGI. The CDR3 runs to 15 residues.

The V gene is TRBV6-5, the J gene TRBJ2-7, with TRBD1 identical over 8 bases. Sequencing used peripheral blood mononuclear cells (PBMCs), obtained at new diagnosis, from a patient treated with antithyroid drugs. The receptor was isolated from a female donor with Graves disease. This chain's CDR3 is CASSYSVDRVREQYF. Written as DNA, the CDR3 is TGTGCCAGCAGTTACTCGGTGGACAGGGTTCGCGAGCAGTACTTC.